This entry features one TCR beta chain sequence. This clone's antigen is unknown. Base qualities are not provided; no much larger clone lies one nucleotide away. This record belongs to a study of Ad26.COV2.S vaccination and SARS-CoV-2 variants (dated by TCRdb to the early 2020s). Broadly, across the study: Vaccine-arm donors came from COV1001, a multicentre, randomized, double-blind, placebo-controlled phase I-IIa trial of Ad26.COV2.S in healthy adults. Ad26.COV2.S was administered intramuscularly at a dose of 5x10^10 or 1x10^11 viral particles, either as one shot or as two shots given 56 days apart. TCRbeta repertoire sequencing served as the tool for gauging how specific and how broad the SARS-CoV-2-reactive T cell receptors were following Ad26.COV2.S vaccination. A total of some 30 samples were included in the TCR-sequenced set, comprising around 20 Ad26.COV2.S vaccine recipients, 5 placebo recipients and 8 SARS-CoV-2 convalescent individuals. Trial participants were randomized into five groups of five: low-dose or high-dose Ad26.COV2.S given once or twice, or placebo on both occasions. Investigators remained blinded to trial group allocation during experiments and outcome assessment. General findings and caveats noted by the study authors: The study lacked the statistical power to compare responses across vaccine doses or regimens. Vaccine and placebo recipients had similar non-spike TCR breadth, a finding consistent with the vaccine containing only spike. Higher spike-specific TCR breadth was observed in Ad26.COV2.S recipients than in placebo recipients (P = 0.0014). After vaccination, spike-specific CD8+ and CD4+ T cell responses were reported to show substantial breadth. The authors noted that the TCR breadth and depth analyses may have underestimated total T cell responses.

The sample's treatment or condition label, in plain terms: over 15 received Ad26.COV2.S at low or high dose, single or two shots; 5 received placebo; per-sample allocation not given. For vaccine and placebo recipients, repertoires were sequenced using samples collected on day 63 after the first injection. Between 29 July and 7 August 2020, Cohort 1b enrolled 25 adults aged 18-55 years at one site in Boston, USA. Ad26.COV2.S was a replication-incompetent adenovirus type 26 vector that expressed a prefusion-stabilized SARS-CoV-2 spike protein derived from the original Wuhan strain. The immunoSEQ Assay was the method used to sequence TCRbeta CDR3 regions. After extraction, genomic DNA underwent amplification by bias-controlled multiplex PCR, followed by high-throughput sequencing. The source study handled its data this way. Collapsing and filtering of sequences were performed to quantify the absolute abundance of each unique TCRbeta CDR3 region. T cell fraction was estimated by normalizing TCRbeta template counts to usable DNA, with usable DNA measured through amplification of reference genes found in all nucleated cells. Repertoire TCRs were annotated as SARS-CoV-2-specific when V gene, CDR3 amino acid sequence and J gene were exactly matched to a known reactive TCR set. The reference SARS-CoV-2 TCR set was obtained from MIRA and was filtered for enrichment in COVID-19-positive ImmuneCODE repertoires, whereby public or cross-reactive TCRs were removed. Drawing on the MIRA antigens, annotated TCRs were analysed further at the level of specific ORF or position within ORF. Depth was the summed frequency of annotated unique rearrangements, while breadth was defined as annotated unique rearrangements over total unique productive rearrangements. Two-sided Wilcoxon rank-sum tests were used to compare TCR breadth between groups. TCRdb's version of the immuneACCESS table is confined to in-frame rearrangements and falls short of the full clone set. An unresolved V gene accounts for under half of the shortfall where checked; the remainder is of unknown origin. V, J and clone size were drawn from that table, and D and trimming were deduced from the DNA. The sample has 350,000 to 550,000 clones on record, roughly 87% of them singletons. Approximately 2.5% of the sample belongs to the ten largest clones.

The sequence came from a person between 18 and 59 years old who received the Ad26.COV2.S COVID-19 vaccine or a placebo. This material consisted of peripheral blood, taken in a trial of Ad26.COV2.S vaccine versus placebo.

Read as DNA, the sequence is TGTGCCAGCAGGCTGAGTAGTGTCGGCGAGCAGTACTTC. The translation is CASRLSSVGEQYF. The chain couples TRBV14 to TRBJ2-7; no D gene can be assigned with confidence. Spanning cysteine to phenylalanine, the CDR3 consists of 13 amino acids. Left in the record is the CDR3 DNA by itself, 39 bases read in frame from the first base. Looking up the germline V gene yields CDR1 SGHDN and CDR2 FVKESK. V and J are truncated by 6 bases and 6 bases respectively, leaving an intervening sequence of 15 bases.